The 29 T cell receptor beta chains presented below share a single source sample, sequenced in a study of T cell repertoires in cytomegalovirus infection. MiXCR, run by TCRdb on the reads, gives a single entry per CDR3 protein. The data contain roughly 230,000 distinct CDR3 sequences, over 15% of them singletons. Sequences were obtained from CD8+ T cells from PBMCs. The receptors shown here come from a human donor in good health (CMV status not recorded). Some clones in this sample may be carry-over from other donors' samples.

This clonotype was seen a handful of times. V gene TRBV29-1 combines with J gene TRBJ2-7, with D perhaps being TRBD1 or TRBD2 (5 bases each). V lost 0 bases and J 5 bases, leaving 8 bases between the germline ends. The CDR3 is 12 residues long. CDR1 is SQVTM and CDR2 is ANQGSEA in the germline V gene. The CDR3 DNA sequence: TGCAGCGTTGAAGATTGGGGGAACGAGCAGTACTTC. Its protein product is CSVEDWGNEQYF.

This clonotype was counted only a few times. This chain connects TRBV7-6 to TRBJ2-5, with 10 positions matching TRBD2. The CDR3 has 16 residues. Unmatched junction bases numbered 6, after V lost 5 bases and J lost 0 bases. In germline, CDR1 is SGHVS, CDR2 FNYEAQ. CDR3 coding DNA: TGTGCCAGCAGCCCCCCTAGCGGGGGAAACCAAGAGACCCAGTACTTC. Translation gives CASSPPSGGNQETQYF.

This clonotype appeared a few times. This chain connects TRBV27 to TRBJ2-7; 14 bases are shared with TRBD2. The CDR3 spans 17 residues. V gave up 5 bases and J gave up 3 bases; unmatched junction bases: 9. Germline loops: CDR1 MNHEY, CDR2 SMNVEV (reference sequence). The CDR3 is CASSLDGLAGGYYEQYF. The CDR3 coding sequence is TGTGCCAGCAGTCTCGACGGACTAGCGGGGGGATACTACGAGCAGTACTTC.

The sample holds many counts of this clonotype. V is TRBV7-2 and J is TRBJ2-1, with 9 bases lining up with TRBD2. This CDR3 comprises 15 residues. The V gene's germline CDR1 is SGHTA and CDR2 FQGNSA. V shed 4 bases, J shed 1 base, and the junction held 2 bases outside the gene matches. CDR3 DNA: TGTGCCAGCAGCTATGCGGGGGGGTCCTACAATGAGCAGTTCTTC. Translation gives CASSYAGGSYNEQFF.

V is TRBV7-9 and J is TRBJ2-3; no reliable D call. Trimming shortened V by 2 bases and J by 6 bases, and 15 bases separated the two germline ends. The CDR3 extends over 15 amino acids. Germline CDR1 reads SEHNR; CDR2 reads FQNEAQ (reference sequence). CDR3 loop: CASSLPRPPSDTQYF. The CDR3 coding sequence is TGTGCCAGCAGCTTACCCAGGCCCCCCTCCGATACGCAGTATTTT.

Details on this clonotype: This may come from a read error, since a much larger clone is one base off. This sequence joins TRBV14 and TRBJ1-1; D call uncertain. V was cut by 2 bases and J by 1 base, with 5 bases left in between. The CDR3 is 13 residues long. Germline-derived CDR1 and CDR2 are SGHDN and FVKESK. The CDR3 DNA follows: TGTGCCAGCAGCCAATGGACGAACACTGAAGCTTTCTTT. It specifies CASSQWTNTEAFF.

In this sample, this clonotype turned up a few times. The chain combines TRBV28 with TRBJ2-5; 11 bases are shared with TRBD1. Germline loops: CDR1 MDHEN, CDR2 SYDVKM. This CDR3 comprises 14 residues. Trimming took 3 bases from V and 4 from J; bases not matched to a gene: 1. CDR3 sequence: CASSFGQGAETQYF. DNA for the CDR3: TGTGCCAGCAGTTTTGGACAGGGGGCAGAGACCCAGTACTTC.

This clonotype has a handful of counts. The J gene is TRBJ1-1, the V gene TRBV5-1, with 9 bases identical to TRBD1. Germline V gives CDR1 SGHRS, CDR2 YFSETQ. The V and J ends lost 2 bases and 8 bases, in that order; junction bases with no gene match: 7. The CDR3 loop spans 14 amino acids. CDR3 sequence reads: CASSFRDRVDEAFF. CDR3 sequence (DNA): TGCGCCAGCAGCTTCCGGGACAGGGTTGACGAAGCTTTCTTT.

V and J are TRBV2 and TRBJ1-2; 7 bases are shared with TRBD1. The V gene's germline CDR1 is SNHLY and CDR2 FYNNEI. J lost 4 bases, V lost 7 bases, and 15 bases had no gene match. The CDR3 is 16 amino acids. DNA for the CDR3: TGTGCCAGCAATCGTGGCAGGGGGGTTTGGCCCTATGGCTACACCTTC. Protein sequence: CASNRGRGVWPYGYTF.

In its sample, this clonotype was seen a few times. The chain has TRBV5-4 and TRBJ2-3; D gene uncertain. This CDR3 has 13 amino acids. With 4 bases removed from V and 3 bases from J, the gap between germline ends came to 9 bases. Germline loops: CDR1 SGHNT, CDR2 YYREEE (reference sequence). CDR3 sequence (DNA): TGTGCCAGCAGCGGCTCGGGTACAGATACGCAGTATTTT. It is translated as CASSGSGTDTQYF.

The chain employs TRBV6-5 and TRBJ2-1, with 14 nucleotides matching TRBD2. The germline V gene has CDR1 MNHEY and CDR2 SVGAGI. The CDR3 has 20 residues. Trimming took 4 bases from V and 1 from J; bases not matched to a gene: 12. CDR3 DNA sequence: TGTGCCAGCAGTTCCAAAAGACTAGCGGGGGGGCCGAGGTCCTACAATGAGCAGTTCTTC. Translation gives CASSSKRLAGGPRSYNEQFF.

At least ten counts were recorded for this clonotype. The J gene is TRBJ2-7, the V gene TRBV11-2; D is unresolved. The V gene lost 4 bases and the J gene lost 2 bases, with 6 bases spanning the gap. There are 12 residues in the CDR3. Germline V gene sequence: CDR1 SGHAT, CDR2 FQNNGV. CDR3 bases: TGTGCCAGCAGCTCAAACACCTACGAGCAGTACTTC. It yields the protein CASSSNTYEQYF.

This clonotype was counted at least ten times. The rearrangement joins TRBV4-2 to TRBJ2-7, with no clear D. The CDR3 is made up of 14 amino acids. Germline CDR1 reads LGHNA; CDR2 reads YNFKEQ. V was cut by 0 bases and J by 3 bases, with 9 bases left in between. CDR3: CASSQEENYYEQYF. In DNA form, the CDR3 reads TGTGCCAGCAGCCAAGAGGAGAACTACTACGAGCAGTACTTC.

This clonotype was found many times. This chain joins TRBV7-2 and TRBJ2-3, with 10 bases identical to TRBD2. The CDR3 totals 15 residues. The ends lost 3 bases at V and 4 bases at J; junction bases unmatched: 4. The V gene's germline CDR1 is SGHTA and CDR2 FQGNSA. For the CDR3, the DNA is TGTGCCAGCAGCTTCAGCGGGGGGGCGGCAGATACGCAGTATTTT. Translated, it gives CASSFSGGAADTQYF.

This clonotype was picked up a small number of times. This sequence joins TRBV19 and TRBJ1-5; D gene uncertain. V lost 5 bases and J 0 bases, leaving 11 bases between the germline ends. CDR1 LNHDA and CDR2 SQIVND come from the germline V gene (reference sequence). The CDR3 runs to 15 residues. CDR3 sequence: CASSWADDSNQPQHF. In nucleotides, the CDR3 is TGTGCCAGTAGTTGGGCAGACGATAGCAATCAGCCCCAGCATTTT.

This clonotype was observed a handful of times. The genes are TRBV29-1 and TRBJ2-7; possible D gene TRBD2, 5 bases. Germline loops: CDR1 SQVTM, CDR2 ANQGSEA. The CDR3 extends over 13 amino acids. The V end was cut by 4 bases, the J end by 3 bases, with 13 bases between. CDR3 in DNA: TGCAGCGTTGTCCAAGCTGACTACTACGAGCAGTACTTC. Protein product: CSVVQADYYEQYF.

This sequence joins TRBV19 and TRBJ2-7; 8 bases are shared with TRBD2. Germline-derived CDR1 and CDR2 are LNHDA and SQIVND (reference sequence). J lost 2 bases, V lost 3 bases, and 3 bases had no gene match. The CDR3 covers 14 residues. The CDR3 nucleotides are TGTGCCAGTAGTATTGTAGCGGGACCCTACGAGCAGTACTTC. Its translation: CASSIVAGPYEQYF.

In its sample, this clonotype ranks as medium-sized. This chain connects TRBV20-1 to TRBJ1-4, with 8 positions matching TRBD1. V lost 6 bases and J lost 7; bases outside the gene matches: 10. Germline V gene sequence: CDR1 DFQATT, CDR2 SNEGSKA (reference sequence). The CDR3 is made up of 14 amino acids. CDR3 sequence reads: CSAARTGSFEKLFF. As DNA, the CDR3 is TGCAGTGCGGCTCGGACAGGGTCTTTTGAAAAACTGTTTTTT.

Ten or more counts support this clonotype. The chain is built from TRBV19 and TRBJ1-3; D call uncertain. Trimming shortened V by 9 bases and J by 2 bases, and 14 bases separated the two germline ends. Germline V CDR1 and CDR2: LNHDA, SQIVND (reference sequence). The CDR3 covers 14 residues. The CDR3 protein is CASRILPPGNTIYF. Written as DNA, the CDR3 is TGTGCCAGCCGAATCTTACCCCCTGGAAACACCATATATTTT.

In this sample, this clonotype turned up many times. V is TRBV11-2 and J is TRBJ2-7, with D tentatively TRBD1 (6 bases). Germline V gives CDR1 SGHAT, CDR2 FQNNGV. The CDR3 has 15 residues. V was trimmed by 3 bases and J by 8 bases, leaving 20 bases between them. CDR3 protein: CASSFPGHSGAQQYF. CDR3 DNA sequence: TGTGCCAGCAGCTTCCCGGGACACTCTGGGGCTCAGCAGTACTTC.

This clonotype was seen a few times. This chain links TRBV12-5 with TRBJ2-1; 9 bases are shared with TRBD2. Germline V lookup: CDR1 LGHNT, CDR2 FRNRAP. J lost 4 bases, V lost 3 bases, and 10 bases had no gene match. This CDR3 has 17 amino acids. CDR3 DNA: TGTGCTAGTGGTTTTCTGCTTGCGGGGGGGAGTTACAATGAGCAGTTCTTC. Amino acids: CASGFLLAGGSYNEQFF. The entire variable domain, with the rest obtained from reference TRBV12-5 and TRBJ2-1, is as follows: DARVTQTPRHKVTEMGQEVTMRCQPILGHNTVFWYRQTMMQGLELLAYFRNRAPLDDSGMPKDRFSAEMPDATLATLKIQPSEPRDSAVYFCASGFLLAGGSYNEQFFGPGTRLTVL.

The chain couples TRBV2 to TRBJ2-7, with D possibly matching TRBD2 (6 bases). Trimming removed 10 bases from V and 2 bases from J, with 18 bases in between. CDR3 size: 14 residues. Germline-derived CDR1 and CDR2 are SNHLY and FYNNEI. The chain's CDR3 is CAITSTSYPYEQYF. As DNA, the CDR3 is TGTGCCATAACCTCTACTAGCTACCCCTACGAGCAGTACTTC.

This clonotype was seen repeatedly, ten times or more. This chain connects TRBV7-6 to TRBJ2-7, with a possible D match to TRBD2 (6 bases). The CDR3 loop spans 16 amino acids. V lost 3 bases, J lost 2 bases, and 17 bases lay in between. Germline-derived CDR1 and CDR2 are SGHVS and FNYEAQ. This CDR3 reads CASSFGSRTAAYEQYF. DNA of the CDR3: TGTGCCAGCAGCTTCGGGAGCAGGACGGCCGCCTACGAGCAGTACTTC.

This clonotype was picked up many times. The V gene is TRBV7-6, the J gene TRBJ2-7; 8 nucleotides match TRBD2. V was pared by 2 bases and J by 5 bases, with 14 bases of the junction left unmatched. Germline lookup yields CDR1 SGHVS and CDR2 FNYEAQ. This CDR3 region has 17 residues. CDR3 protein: CASSLSPGGEVMHEQYF. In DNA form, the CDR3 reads TGTGCCAGCAGCTTATCCCCGGGGGGGGAGGTTATGCACGAGCAGTACTTC.

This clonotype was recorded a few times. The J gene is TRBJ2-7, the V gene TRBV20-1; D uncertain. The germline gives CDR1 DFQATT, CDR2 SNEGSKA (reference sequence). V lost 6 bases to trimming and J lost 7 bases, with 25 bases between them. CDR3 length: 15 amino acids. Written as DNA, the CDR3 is TGCAGTGCGCCCGTGGGCGGCGTTGCCCGTGGGGAGCAGTACTTC. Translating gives CSAPVGGVARGEQYF.

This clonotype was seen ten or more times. Here the CDR3 reads CASRRKGRNSPLHF. The CDR3 DNA is TGTGCCAGCAGGAGGAAGGGCCGGAATTCACCCCTCCACTTT. V is TRBV12-3 or TRBV12-4 and J is TRBJ1-6, with no clear D. V was cut by 6 bases and J by 7 bases, with 13 bases left in between. The CDR3 is 14 amino acids.

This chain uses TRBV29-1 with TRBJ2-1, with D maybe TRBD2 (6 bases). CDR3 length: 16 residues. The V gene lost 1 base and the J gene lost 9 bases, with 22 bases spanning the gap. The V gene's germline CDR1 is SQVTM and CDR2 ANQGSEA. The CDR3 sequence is CSVEVFLRAVEGEQFF. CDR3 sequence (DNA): TGCAGCGTTGAAGTCTTCCTCCGGGCCGTGGAGGGTGAGCAGTTCTTC.

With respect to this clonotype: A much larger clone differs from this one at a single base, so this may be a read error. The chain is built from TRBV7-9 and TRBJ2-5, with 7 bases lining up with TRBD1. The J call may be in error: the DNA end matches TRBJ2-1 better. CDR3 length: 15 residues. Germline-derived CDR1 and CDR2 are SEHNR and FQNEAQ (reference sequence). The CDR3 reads CASSPADRVQETQFF. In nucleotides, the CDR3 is TGTGCCAGCAGCCCCGCCGACAGGGTCCAAGAGACCCAGTTCTTC.

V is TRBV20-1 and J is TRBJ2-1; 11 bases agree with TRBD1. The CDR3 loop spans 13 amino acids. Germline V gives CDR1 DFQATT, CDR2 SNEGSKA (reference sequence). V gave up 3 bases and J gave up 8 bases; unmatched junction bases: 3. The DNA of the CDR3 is TGCAGTGCTAGCAGGACAGGGGGCGATGAGCAGTTCTTC. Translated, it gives CSASRTGGDEQFF.